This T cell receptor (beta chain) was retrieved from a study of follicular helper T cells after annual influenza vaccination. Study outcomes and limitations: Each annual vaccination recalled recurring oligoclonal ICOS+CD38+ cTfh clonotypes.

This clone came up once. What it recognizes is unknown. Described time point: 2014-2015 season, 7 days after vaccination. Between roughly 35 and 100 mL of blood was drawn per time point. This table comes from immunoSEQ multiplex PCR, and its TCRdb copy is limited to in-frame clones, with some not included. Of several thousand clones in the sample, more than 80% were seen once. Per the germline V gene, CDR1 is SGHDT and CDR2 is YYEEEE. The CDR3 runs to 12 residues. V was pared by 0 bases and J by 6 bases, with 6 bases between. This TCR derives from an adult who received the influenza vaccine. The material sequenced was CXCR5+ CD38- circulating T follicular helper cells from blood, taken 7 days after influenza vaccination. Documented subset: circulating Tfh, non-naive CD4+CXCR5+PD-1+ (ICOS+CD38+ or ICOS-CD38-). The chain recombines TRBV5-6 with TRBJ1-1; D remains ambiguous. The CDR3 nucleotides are TGTGCCAGCAGCTTGGGGAAGGCTGAAGCTTTCTTT. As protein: CASSLGKAEAFF.